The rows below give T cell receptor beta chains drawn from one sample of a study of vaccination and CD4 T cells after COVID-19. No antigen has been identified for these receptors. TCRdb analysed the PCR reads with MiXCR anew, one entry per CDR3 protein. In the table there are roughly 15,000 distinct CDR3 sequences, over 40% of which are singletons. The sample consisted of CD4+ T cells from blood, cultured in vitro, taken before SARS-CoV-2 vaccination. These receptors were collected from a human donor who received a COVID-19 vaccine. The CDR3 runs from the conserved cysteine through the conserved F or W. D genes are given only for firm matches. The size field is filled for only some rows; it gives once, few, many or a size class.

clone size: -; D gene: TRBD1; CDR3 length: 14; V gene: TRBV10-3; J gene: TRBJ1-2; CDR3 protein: CAISAQGANYGYTF; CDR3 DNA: TGTGCCATCAGTGCTCAGGGGGCTAACTATGGCTACACCTTC
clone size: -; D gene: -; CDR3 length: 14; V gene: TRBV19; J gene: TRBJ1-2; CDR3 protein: CASQQRQGNYGYTF; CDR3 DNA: TGTGCCAGCCAACAGCGGCAGGGGAACTATGGCTACACCTTC
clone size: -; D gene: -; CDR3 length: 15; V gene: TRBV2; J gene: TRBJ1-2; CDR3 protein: CASSPRGGTDYGYTF; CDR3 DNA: TGTGCCAGCAGTCCGAGGGGGGGCACGGACTATGGCTACACCTTC
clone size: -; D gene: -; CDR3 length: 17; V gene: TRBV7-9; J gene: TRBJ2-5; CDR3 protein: CASSLAVGAVRQETQYF; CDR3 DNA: TGTGCCAGCAGCTTGGCGGTGGGTGCCGTCCGCCAAGAGACCCAGTACTTC
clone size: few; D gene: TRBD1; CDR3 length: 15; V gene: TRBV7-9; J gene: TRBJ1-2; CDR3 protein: CASSLAGGESYGYTF; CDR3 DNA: TGTGCCAGCAGCTTAGCAGGGGGCGAGTCCTATGGCTACACCTTC
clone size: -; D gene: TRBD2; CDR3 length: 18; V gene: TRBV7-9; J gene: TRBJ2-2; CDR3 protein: CASSFAGLAGRNTGELFF; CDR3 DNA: TGTGCCAGCAGCTTTGCGGGACTAGCGGGACGGAACACCGGGGAGCTGTTTTTT
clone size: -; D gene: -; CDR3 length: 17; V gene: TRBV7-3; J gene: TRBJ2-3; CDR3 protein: CASSLMSRQVSTDTQYF; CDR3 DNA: TGTGCCAGCAGCTTAATGAGCCGACAGGTTAGCACAGATACGCAGTATTTT
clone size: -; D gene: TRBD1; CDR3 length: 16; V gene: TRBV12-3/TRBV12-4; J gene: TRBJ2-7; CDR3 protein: CASSLSGTASSYEQYF; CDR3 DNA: TGTGCCAGCAGTTTATCCGGGACAGCCAGCTCCTACGAGCAGTACTTC
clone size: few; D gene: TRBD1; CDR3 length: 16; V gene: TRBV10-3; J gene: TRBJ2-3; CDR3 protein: CAISALGDRDTDTQYF; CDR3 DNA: TGTGCCATCAGTGCCCTTGGGGACAGGGACACAGATACGCAGTATTTT
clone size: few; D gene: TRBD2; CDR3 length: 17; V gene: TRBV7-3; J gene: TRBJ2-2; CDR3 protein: CASSLTAGGRRTGELFF; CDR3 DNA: TGTGCCAGCAGCTTAACGGCGGGGGGGCGGCGCACCGGGGAGCTGTTTTTT
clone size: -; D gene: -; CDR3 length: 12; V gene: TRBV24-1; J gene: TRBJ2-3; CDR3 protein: CATSDLVNPQYF; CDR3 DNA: TGTGCCACCAGTGATTTGGTGAACCCGCAGTATTTT
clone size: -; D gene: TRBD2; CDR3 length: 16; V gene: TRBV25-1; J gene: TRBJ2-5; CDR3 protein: CASSETLTSGQETQYF; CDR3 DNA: TGTGCCAGCAGTGAAACCCTCACTAGCGGCCAAGAGACCCAGTACTTC
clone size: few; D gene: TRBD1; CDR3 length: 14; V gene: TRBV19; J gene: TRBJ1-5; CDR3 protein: CASSQGEEAQPQHF; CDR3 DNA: TGTGCCAGTAGTCAGGGGGAGGAGGCTCAGCCCCAGCATTTT
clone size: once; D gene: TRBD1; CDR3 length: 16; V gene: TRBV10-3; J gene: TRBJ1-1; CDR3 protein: CAISARDSNSNTEAFF; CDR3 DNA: TGTGCCATCAGTGCCCGGGACAGCAACTCGAACACTGAAGCTTTCTTT
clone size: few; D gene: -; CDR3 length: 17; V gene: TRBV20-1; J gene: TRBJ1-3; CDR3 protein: CSASGGPTYSSGNTIYF; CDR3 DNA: TGCAGTGCTAGTGGGGGGCCCACCTATAGCTCTGGAAACACCATATATTTT
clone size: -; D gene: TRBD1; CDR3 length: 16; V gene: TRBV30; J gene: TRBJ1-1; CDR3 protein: CAWMRWTGGRNTEAFF; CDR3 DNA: TGTGCCTGGATGCGATGGACAGGGGGCAGGAACACTGAAGCTTTCTTT
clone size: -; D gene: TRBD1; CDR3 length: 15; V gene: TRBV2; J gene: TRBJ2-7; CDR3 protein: CASSSGQGAYYEQYF; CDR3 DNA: TGTGCCAGCAGTTCGGGACAGGGGGCTTATTACGAGCAGTACTTC
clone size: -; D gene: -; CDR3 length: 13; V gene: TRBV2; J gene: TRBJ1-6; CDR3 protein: CASSDTRSKPLHF; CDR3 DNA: TGTGCCAGCAGTGACACCCGATCAAAACCCCTCCACTTT
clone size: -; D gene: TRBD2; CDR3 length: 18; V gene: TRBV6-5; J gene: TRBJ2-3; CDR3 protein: CASSYPPGGGASTDTQYF; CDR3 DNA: TGTGCCAGCAGTTACCCCCCTGGCGGGGGGGCCTCCACAGATACGCAGTATTTT
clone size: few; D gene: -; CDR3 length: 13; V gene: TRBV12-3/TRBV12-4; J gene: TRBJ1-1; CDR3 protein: CASSFTGNTEAFF; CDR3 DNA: TGTGCCAGCAGTTTTACAGGGAACACTGAAGCTTTCTTT
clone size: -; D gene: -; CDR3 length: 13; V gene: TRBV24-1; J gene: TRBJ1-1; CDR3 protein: CATSDFVWGEAFF; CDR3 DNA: TGTGCCACCAGTGATTTTGTTTGGGGTGAAGCTTTCTTT
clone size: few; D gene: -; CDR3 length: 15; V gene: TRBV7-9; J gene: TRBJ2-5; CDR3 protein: CASSLSPGAGETQYF; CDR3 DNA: TGTGCCAGCAGCTTAAGTCCAGGGGCTGGGGAGACCCAGTACTTC
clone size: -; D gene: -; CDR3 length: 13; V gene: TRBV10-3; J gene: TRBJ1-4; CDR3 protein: CAISRQAGEKLFF; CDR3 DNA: TGTGCCATCAGTAGGCAGGCGGGCGAAAAACTGTTTTTT
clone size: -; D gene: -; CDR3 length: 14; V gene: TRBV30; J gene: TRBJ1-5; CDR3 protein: CAWSSGVENQPQHF; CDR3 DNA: TGTGCCTGGAGTAGTGGGGTCGAAAATCAGCCCCAGCATTTT
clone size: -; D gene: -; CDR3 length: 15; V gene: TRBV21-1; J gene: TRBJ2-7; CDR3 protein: CASSARPSLRNEQYF; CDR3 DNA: TGTGCCAGCAGCGCCCGTCCTTCCCTGAGGAACGAGCAGTACTTC
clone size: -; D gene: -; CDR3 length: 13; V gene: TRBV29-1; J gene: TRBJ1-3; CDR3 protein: CSVEDGVGNTIYF; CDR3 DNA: TGCAGCGTTGAAGATGGGGTTGGAAACACCATATATTTT
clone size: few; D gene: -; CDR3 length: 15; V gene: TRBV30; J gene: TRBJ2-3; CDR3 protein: CAWSVGGGPTDTQYF; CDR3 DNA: TGTGCCTGGAGTGTAGGGGGGGGGCCCACAGATACGCAGTATTTT
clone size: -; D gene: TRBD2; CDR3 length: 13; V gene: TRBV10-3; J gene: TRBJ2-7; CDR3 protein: CAITSGATREQYF; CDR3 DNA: TGTGCCATAACTAGCGGGGCTACTCGGGAGCAGTACTTC
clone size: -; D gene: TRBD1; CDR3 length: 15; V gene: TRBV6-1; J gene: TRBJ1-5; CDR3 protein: CASTGSRTGVQPQHF; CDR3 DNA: TGTGCCAGCACTGGATCCAGGACAGGGGTTCAGCCCCAGCATTTT
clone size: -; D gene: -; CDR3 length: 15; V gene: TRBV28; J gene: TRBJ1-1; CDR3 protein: CASSSTGEVNTEAFF; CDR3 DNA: TGTGCCAGCAGTTCCACGGGCGAGGTTAACACTGAAGCTTTCTTT
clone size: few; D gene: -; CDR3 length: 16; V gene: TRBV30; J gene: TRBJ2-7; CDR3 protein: CAWSVRGSSSSYEQYF; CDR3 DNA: TGTGCCTGGAGTGTACGCGGGTCCTCGAGCTCCTACGAGCAGTACTTC
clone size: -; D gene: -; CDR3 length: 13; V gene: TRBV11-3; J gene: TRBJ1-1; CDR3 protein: CASSLSGYTEAFF; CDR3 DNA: TGTGCCAGCAGCTTATCAGGGTACACTGAAGCTTTCTTT
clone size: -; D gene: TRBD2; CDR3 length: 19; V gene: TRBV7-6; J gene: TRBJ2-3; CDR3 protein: CASSLAAYFSGGFRDTQYF; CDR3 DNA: TGTGCCAGCAGCTTAGCGGCGTATTTCTCGGGGGGGTTCAGGGATACGCAGTATTTT
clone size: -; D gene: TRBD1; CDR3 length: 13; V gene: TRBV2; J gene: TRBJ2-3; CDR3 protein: CASSLGQGREQYF; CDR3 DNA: TGTGCCAGCAGTCTCGGACAGGGCCGAGAGCAGTATTTT
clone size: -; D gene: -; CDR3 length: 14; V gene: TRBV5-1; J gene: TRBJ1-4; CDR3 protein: CASSLGTANEKLFF; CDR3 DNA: TGCGCCAGCAGCTTGGGGACAGCTAATGAAAAACTGTTTTTT
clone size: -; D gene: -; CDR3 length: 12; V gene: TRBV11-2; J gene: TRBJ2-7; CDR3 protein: CASSLGSYEQYF; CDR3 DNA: TGTGCCAGCAGCTTAGGCTCCTACGAGCAGTACTTC
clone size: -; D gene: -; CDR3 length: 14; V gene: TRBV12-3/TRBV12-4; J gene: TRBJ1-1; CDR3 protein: CASSRGGQNTEAFF; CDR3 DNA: TGTGCCAGCAGCCGGGGGGGGCAGAACACTGAAGCTTTCTTT
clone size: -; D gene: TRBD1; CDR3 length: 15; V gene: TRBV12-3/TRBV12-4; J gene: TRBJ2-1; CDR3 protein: CASSASGTGVGEQFF; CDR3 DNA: TGTGCCAGCAGTGCCTCCGGGACAGGGGTTGGTGAGCAGTTCTTC
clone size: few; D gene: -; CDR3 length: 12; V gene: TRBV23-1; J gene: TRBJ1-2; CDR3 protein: CASIGLNYGYTF; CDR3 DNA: TGCGCCAGCATTGGGCTGAACTATGGCTACACCTTC
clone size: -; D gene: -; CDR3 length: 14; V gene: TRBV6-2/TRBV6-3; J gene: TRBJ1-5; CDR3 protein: CASSSFGGHQPQHF; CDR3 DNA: TGTGCCAGCAGTTCTTTCGGGGGGCATCAGCCCCAGCATTTT
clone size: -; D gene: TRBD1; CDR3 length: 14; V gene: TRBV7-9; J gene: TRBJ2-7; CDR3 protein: CASSFPGDSYEQYF; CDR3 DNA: TGTGCCAGCAGCTTCCCCGGGGACAGCTACGAGCAGTACTTC
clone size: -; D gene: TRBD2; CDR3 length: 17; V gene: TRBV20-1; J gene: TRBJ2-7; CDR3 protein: CSARSDPGSGAYYEQYF; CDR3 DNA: TGCAGTGCTAGATCTGACCCCGGGAGCGGGGCTTACTACGAGCAGTACTTC
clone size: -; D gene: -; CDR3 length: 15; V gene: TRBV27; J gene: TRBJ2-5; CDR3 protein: CASSLSLASGATQYF; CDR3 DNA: TGTGCCAGCAGTTTATCCCTAGCGTCAGGGGCTACCCAGTACTTC
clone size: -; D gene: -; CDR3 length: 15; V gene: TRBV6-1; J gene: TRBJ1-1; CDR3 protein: CASSPIDGPNTEAFF; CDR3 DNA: TGTGCCAGCAGCCCCATAGACGGACCAAACACTGAAGCTTTCTTT
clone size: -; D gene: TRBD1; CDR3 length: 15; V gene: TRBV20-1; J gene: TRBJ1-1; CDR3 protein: CSASKVETGTLGAFF; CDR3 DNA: TGCAGTGCTAGTAAGGTTGAGACAGGGACCCTGGGGGCTTTCTTT
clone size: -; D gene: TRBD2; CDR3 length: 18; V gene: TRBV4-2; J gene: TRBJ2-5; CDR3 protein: CASSQESRGGGVQETQYF; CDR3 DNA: TGTGCCAGCAGCCAAGAGTCCCGGGGGGGTGGAGTCCAAGAGACCCAGTACTTC
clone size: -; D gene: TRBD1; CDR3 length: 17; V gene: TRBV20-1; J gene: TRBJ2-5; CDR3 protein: CSADTAPGQGLQETQYF; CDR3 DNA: TGCAGTGCTGACACCGCTCCGGGACAGGGACTTCAAGAGACCCAGTACTTC
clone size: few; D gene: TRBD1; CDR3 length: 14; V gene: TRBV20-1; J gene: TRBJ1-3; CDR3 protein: CSARATGLGNTIYF; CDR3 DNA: TGCAGTGCTAGGGCGACAGGGTTGGGAAACACCATATATTTT
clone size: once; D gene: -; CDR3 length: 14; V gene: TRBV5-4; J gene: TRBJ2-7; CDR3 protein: CASGNRDKNYEQYF; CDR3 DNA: TGTGCCAGCGGGAACCGGGACAAAAACTACGAGCAGTACTTC
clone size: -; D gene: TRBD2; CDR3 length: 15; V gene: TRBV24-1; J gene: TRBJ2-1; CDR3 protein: CATSEAGVSTNEQFF; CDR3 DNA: TGTGCCACCAGTGAAGCGGGGGTCTCCACCAATGAGCAGTTCTTC
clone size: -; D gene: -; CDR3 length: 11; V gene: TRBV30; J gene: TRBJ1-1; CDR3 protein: CAWTPGFRAFF; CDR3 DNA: TGTGCCTGGACCCCAGGGTTCCGAGCTTTCTTT
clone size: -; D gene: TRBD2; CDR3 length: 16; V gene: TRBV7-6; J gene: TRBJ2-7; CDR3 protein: CASSLGTSGGTYEQYF; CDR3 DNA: TGTGCCAGCAGTTTAGGGACTAGCGGGGGAACCTACGAGCAGTACTTC
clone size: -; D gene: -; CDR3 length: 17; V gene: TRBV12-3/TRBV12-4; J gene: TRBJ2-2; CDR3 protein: CASCSEGWGRDTGELFF; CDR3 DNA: TGTGCCAGCTGTAGTGAGGGATGGGGGCGGGACACCGGGGAGCTGTTTTTT
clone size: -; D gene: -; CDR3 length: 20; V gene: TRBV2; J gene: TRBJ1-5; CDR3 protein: CASSAGKGFPPRYSNQPQHF; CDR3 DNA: TGTGCCAGCAGCGCCGGGAAGGGGTTTCCACCCCGTTATAGCAATCAGCCCCAGCATTTT
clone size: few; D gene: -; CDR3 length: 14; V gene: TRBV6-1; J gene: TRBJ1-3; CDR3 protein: CASSERTVGNTIYF; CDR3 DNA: TGTGCCAGCAGTGAACGAACAGTTGGAAACACCATATATTTT
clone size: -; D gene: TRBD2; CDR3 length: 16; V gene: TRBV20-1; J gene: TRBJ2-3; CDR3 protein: CSARPTSGASTDTQYF; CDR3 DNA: TGCAGTGCTAGACCTACTAGCGGGGCCAGCACAGATACGCAGTATTTT
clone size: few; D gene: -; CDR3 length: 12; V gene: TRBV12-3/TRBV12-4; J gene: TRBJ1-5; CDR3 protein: CASSLGEKPQHF; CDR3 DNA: TGTGCCAGCAGTTTAGGGGAGAAGCCCCAGCATTTT
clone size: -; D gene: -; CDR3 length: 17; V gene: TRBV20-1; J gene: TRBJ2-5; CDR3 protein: CSASSLDPGTFLETQYF; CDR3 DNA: TGCAGTGCTAGTAGTCTCGACCCGGGAACCTTTTTAGAGACCCAGTACTTC
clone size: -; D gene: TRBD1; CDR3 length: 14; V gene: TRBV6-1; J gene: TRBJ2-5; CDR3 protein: CASVPTGGQETQYF; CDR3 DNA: TGTGCCAGCGTTCCGACAGGGGGCCAAGAGACCCAGTACTTC
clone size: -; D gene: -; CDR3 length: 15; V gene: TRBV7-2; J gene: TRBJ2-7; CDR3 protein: CASSLQTRGNYEQYF; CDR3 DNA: TGTGCCAGCAGCCTCCAGACTAGGGGGAACTACGAGCAGTACTTC